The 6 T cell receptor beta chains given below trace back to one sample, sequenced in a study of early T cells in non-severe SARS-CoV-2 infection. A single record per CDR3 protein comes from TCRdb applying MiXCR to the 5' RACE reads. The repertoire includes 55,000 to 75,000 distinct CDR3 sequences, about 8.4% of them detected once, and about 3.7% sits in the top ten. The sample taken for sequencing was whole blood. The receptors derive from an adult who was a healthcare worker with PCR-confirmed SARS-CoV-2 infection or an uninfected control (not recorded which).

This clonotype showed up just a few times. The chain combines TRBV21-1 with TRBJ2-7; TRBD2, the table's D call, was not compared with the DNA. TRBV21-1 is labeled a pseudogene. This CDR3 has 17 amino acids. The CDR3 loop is CAAKGPGFSGIGDEQYF. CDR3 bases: TGTGCCGCGAAGGGCCCGGGTTTCTCTGGAATAGGGGACGAGCAGTACTTC.

For the CDR3, the DNA is TGTGCCAGCAGCTTGGCCACGGGAGGCGACACCGGGGAGCTGTTTTTT. The encoded protein is CASSLATGGDTGELFF. The chain couples TRBV5-5 to TRBJ2-2; 7 nucleotides agree with TRBD2. The CDR3 runs 16 residues. V shed 0 bases, J shed 3 bases, and the junction held 5 bases outside the gene matches. Germline values: CDR1 SGHKS, CDR2 YYEKEE (reference sequence).

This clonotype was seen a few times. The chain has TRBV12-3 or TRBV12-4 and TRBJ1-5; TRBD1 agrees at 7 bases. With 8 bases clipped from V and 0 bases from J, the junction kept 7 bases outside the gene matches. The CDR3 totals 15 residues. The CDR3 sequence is CASGGDRLSNQPQHF. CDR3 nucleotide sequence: TGTGCCAGCGGGGGGGACAGACTTAGCAATCAGCCCCAGCATTTT.

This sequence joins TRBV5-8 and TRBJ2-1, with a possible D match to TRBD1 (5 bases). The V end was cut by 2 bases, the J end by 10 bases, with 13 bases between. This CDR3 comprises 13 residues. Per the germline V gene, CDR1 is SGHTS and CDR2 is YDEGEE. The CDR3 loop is CASSFGRAREQFF. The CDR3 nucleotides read TGTGCCAGCAGCTTCGGCAGGGCGCGGGAGCAGTTCTTC. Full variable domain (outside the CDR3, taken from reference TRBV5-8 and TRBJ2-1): EAGVTQSPTHLIKTRGQQATLRCSPISGHTSVYWYQQALGLGLQFLLWYDEGEERNRGNFPPRFSGRQFPNYSSELNVNALELEDSALYLCASSFGRAREQFFGPGTRLTVL.

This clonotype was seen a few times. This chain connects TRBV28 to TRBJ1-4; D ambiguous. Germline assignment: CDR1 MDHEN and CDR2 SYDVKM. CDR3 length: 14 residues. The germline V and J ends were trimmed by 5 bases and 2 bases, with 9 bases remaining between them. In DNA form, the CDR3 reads TGTGCCAGCAGTCGGCCCCCCACTAATGAAAAACTGTTTTTT. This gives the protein CASSRPPTNEKLFF.

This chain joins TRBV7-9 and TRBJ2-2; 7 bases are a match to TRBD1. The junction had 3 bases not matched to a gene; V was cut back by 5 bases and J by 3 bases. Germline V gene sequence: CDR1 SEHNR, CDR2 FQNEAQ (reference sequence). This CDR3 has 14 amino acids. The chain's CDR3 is CASSHQGDTGELFF. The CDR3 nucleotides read TGTGCCAGCAGCCATCAGGGGGACACCGGGGAGCTGTTTTTT.